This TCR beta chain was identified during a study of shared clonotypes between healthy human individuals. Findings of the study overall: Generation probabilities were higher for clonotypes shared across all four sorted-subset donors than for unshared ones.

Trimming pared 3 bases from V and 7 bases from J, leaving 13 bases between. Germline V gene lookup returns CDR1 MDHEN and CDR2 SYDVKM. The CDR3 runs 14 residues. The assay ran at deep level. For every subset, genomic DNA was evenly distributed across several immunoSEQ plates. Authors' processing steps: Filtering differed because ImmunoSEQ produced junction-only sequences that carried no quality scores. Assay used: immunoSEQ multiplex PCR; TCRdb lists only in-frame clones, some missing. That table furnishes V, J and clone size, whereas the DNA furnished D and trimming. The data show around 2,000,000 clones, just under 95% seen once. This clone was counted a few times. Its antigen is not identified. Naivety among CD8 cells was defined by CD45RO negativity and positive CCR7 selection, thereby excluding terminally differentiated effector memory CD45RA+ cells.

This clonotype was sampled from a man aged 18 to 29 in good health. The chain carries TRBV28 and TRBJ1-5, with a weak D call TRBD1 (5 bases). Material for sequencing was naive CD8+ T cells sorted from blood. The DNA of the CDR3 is TGTGCCAGCAGTTTGTTGGGCGGGGGGCAGCCCCAGCATTTT. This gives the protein CASSLLGGGQPQHF.